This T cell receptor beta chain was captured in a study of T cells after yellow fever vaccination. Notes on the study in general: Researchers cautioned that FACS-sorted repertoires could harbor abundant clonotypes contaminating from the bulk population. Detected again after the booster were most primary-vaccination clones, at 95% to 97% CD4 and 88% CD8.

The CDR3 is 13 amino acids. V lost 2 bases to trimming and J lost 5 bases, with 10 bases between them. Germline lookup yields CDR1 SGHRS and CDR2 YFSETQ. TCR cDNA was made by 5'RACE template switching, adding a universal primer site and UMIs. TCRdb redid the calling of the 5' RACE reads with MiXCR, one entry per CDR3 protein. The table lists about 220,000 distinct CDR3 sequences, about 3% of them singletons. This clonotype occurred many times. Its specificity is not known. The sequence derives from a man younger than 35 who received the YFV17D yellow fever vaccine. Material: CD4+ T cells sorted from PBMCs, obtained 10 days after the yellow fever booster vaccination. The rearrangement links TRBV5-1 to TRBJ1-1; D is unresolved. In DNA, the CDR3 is TGCGCCAGCAGCTTTCTGGTCGAGACTGAAGCTTTCTTT. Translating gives CASSFLVETEAFF.